These T cell receptor beta chains were read from a single sample in a study of blood T cell repertoires in COVID-19. Sequencing was performed with immunoSEQ multiplex PCR; in TCRdb, only in-frame clones are kept and a portion is missing. The repertoire holds 70,000 to 100,000 clones, with around 88% as singletons. The material sequenced was peripheral blood. These receptors were collected from an older woman with COVID-19, enrolled during active disease. Each CDR3 is given with its conserved first and last residue. D genes are given only for firm matches. The size of a clone is reported for some rows only, either as once, few or many, or as a class for expanded clones.

clone_size: NA; d_call: TRBD1; v_call: TRBV10-3; j_call: TRBJ1-4; cdr3_nt: TGTGCCGCTCGGGACAGGGGAACTAATGAAAAACTGTTTTTT; cdr3_aa: CAARDRGTNEKLFF
clone_size: once; d_call: NA; v_call: TRBV5-1; j_call: TRBJ2-3; cdr3_nt: TGCGCCACCAGAGGCGGGCAGTTAACAGATACGCAGTATTTT; cdr3_aa: CATRGGQLTDTQYF
clone_size: NA; d_call: NA; v_call: TRBV6-6; j_call: TRBJ2-3; cdr3_nt: TGTGCCAGCACCCTCAGGGAACCGATGTCAGATACGCAGTATTTT; cdr3_aa: CASTLREPMSDTQYF
clone_size: NA; d_call: NA; v_call: TRBV7-9; j_call: TRBJ1-4; cdr3_nt: TGTGCCAGCAGCACCGGGGTGTCTAATGAAAAACTGTTTTTT; cdr3_aa: CASSTGVSNEKLFF
clone_size: NA; d_call: NA; v_call: TRBV6-1; j_call: TRBJ1-1; cdr3_nt: TGTGCCAGCAGTGAATTTGGCTTGAACACTGAAGCTTTCTTT; cdr3_aa: CASSEFGLNTEAFF
clone_size: NA; d_call: NA; v_call: TRBV13; j_call: TRBJ1-1; cdr3_nt: TGTGCCAGCAGCTTAGCGTCGACAGGCTCTGCGAACACTGAAGCTTTCTTT; cdr3_aa: CASSLASTGSANTEAFF
clone_size: NA; d_call: NA; v_call: TRBV19; j_call: TRBJ1-5; cdr3_nt: TGTGCCAGTAGTGAAAAGGGAGGGGGAGACAATCAGCCCCAGCATTTT; cdr3_aa: CASSEKGGGDNQPQHF
clone_size: NA; d_call: TRBD1; v_call: TRBV7-9; j_call: TRBJ2-7; cdr3_nt: TGTGCCAGCAGCCTCGGGACAGCCGCCTACGAGCAGTACTTC; cdr3_aa: CASSLGTAAYEQYF
clone_size: NA; d_call: NA; v_call: TRBV7-9; j_call: TRBJ2-3; cdr3_nt: TGTGCCAGCAGCTCGATACTAGTCACCCGCGGTACGCAGTATTTT; cdr3_aa: CASSSILVTRGTQYF
clone_size: NA; d_call: NA; v_call: TRBV7-9; j_call: TRBJ1-2; cdr3_nt: TGTGCCAGCAGCCGAGGGGGGGAGGACAACTATGGCTACACCTTC; cdr3_aa: CASSRGGEDNYGYTF
clone_size: NA; d_call: NA; v_call: TRBV5-4; j_call: TRBJ1-5; cdr3_nt: TGTGCCAGCAGCTTGTACGGGTTTAATCAGCCCCAGCATTTT; cdr3_aa: CASSLYGFNQPQHF
clone_size: NA; d_call: NA; v_call: TRBV7-2; j_call: TRBJ1-1; cdr3_nt: TGTGCCAGCAGCTTAGTAGGGAGTGAAGCTTTCTTT; cdr3_aa: CASSLVGSEAFF
clone_size: once; d_call: NA; v_call: TRBV7-9; j_call: TRBJ1-2; cdr3_nt: TGTGCCAGCAGCTTAGCCAGGGTGGGTGGCTACACCTTC; cdr3_aa: CASSLARVGGYTF
clone_size: NA; d_call: NA; v_call: TRBV2; j_call: TRBJ2-2; cdr3_nt: TGTGCCAGCAGCGAGTCTAGAATCCCTCGGGGGGAGCTGTTTTTT; cdr3_aa: CASSESRIPRGELFF
clone_size: NA; d_call: TRBD1; v_call: TRBV13; j_call: TRBJ2-7; cdr3_nt: TGTGCCAGCAGCTTCTCCCGGACAGGCCAGCAGTACTTC; cdr3_aa: CASSFSRTGQQYF
clone_size: NA; d_call: NA; v_call: TRBV6-2/TRBV6-3; j_call: TRBJ1-4; cdr3_nt: TGTGCCAGCAGTTCGTTACAGTATAATGAAAAACTGTTTTTT; cdr3_aa: CASSSLQYNEKLFF
clone_size: NA; d_call: NA; v_call: TRBV5-1; j_call: TRBJ1-1; cdr3_nt: TGCGCCAGCAGCACCGGACAGCCGAACACTGAAGCTTTCTTT; cdr3_aa: CASSTGQPNTEAFF
clone_size: NA; d_call: TRBD1; v_call: TRBV11-2; j_call: TRBJ2-1; cdr3_nt: TGTGCCAGCAGCTCGGACAGGGAAGATGAGCAGTTCTTC; cdr3_aa: CASSSDREDEQFF
clone_size: NA; d_call: NA; v_call: TRBV14; j_call: TRBJ2-7; cdr3_nt: TGTGCCAGCAGCCAGTCAGGCTACGAGCAGTACTTC; cdr3_aa: CASSQSGYEQYF
clone_size: NA; d_call: NA; v_call: TRBV3-1/TRBV3-2; j_call: TRBJ2-5; cdr3_nt: TGTGCCAGCAGCCAAGACACTAGAAGACAGACCCAGTACTTC; cdr3_aa: CASSQDTRRQTQYF
clone_size: NA; d_call: NA; v_call: TRBV4-1; j_call: TRBJ1-3; cdr3_nt: TGCGCCAGCAGCCAAGATCAGGAACACACTGGAAACACCATATATTTT; cdr3_aa: CASSQDQEHTGNTIYF
clone_size: few; d_call: NA; v_call: TRBV6-2/TRBV6-3; j_call: TRBJ1-1; cdr3_nt: TGTGCCAGCAGCCCCCCGGGGGGGCCAAGGCGAGCTTTCTTT; cdr3_aa: CASSPPGGPRRAFF
clone_size: NA; d_call: NA; v_call: TRBV12-3/TRBV12-4; j_call: TRBJ2-4; cdr3_nt: TGTGCCAGCAGTTTGGGGCCCTATCAATACTTC; cdr3_aa: CASSLGPYQYF
clone_size: NA; d_call: NA; v_call: TRBV7-2; j_call: TRBJ1-4; cdr3_nt: TGTGCCAGCAGCCCTCGTACGGCAGCCGGGGGAGAAAAACTGTTTTTT; cdr3_aa: CASSPRTAAGGEKLFF
clone_size: NA; d_call: TRBD2; v_call: TRBV4-3; j_call: TRBJ2-7; cdr3_nt: TGCGCCAGCAGCCAAGATCGCGGGGGGGCCTACGAGCAGTACTTC; cdr3_aa: CASSQDRGGAYEQYF
clone_size: NA; d_call: NA; v_call: TRBV7-6; j_call: TRBJ2-3; cdr3_nt: TGTGCCAGCAGCTTTTCAGGGGCAGATACGCAGTATTTT; cdr3_aa: CASSFSGADTQYF
clone_size: NA; d_call: NA; v_call: TRBV6-5; j_call: TRBJ2-1; cdr3_nt: TGTGCCAGCAGTTACTACCCAGGGGCTACGGGGAATGAGCAGTTCTTC; cdr3_aa: CASSYYPGATGNEQFF
clone_size: few; d_call: NA; v_call: TRBV2; j_call: TRBJ1-6; cdr3_nt: TGTGCCACCCAGCCGACAGGAGTGAATTCACCCCTCCACTTT; cdr3_aa: CATQPTGVNSPLHF
clone_size: NA; d_call: NA; v_call: TRBV24-1; j_call: TRBJ2-7; cdr3_nt: TGTGCCACCAGTGATCCCCTCACGGGTGAGCAGTACTTC; cdr3_aa: CATSDPLTGEQYF
clone_size: NA; d_call: NA; v_call: TRBV9; j_call: TRBJ2-1; cdr3_nt: TGTGCCAGCAGCGTACAGGGGAATGAGCAGTTCTTC; cdr3_aa: CASSVQGNEQFF
clone_size: NA; d_call: TRBD2; v_call: TRBV7-9; j_call: TRBJ2-1; cdr3_nt: TGTGCCAGCAGCTTTCGGCGGGGGGGGATCTCCTACAATGAGCAGTTCTTC; cdr3_aa: CASSFRRGGISYNEQFF
clone_size: NA; d_call: NA; v_call: TRBV6-6; j_call: TRBJ2-1; cdr3_nt: TGTGCCAGCAGACTCCCGGGCAATGAGCAGTTCTTC; cdr3_aa: CASRLPGNEQFF
clone_size: NA; d_call: TRBD1; v_call: TRBV19; j_call: TRBJ1-2; cdr3_nt: TGTGCCAGTAGCGGGACAGGGTCCTTCAACTATGGCTACACCTTC; cdr3_aa: CASSGTGSFNYGYTF
clone_size: NA; d_call: NA; v_call: TRBV18; j_call: TRBJ1-2; cdr3_nt: TGTGCCAGCTCATCGGACAGTAACTATGGCTACACCTTC; cdr3_aa: CASSSDSNYGYTF
clone_size: NA; d_call: NA; v_call: TRBV6-5; j_call: TRBJ1-4; cdr3_nt: TGTGCCAGCCTTAGGACACTCCAATACAATGAAAAACTGTTTTTT; cdr3_aa: CASLRTLQYNEKLFF
clone_size: NA; d_call: NA; v_call: TRBV18; j_call: TRBJ1-2; cdr3_nt: TGTGCCAGCTCACCACCGGTCACACGGGGGGCAGGGTATGGCTACACCTTC; cdr3_aa: CASSPPVTRGAGYGYTF
clone_size: few; d_call: NA; v_call: TRBV15; j_call: TRBJ1-2; cdr3_nt: TGTGCCACCAGCAGAGCCGGGATTAACTATGGCTACACCTTC; cdr3_aa: CATSRAGINYGYTF
clone_size: NA; d_call: TRBD2; v_call: TRBV6-5; j_call: TRBJ2-5; cdr3_nt: TGTGCCAGCAGTTACAGACTAGCGGGGGCGGGAGAGACCCAGTACTTC; cdr3_aa: CASSYRLAGAGETQYF
clone_size: NA; d_call: NA; v_call: TRBV12-3/TRBV12-4; j_call: TRBJ1-1; cdr3_nt: TGTGCCAGCAGTACAATCGTCATGGGGAGGGCTTTCTTT; cdr3_aa: CASSTIVMGRAFF
clone_size: few; d_call: TRBD1; v_call: TRBV3-1/TRBV3-2; j_call: TRBJ2-1; cdr3_nt: TGTGCCAGCAGCCAAGTCAGGGGGCTCAATGAGCAGTTCTTC; cdr3_aa: CASSQVRGLNEQFF
clone_size: NA; d_call: TRBD1; v_call: TRBV4-2; j_call: TRBJ1-2; cdr3_nt: TGTGCCAGCAGCCCGGGACAGAAAGTCTATGGCTACACCTTC; cdr3_aa: CASSPGQKVYGYTF
clone_size: NA; d_call: TRBD2; v_call: TRBV7-3; j_call: TRBJ2-2; cdr3_nt: TGTGCCAGCAGCTCGACCGGGACTAGCGTCGGGGAGCTGTTTTTT; cdr3_aa: CASSSTGTSVGELFF
clone_size: NA; d_call: NA; v_call: TRBV11-2; j_call: TRBJ2-2; cdr3_nt: TGTGCCAGCAGCGCACAGGTTCAAGGAAGCACCGGGGAGCTGTTTTTT; cdr3_aa: CASSAQVQGSTGELFF
clone_size: NA; d_call: NA; v_call: TRBV24-1; j_call: TRBJ2-2; cdr3_nt: TGTGCCACCAGTCGACTATCCGGGGAGCTGTTTTTT; cdr3_aa: CATSRLSGELFF
clone_size: NA; d_call: NA; v_call: TRBV1; j_call: TRBJ1-4; cdr3_nt: TGCACCAGCAGCCGAGCTGGCGGCGGGGAAAAACTGTTTTTT; cdr3_aa: CTSSRAGGGEKLFF
clone_size: NA; d_call: NA; v_call: TRBV13; j_call: TRBJ1-3; cdr3_nt: TGTGCCAGCAGGCGGGGAGGGACGGCTGGAAACACCATATATTTT; cdr3_aa: CASRRGGTAGNTIYF